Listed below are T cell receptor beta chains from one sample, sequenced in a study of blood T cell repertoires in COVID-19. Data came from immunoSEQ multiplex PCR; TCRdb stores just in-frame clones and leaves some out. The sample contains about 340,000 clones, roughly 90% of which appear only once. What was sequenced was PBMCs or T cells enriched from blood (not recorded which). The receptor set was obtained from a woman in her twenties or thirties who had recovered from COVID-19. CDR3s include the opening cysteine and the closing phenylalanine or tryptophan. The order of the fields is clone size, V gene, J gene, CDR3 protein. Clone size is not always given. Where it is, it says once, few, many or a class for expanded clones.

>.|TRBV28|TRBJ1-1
CASSTGGANTEAFF
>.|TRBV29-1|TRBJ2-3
CSVMPGQRTDTQYF
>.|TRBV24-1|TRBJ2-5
CATSDHGTRPQETQYF
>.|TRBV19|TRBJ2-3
CASSIGTSTDTQYF
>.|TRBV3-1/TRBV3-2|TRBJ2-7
CASSQVGQGANEQYF
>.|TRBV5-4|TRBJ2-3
CASSPGLAGGRDTQYF
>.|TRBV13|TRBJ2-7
CASSSQGDSSYEQYF
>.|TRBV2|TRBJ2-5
CASKSGTQYF
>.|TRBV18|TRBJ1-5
CASSRTGNNQPQHF
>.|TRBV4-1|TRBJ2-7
CASSQPVAGVYEQYF
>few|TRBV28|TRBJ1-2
CASTPGGGQLLGYTF
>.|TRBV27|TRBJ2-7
CASSLRGARGRDEQYF
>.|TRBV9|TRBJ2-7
CASSVGYRDPYEQYF
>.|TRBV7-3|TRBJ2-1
CASSLGDRAYNEQFF
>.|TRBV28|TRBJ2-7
CASSLAAAYEQYF
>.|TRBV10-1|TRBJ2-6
CASSTGTGDSGANVLTF
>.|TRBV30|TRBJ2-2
CAWSVLATGELFF
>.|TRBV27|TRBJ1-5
CASSFGTESNQPQHF
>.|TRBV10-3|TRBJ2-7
CAISDTGQGAPYEQYF
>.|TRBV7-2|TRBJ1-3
CASSAGTGAGNTIYF
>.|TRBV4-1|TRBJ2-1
CASSHRQGPYNEQFF
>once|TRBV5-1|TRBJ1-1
CASSWGSMNTEAFF
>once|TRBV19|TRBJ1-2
CASSVQGYGGYTF
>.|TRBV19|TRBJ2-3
CASSGPGGETTDTQYF
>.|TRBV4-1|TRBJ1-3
CASSPDILRANTIYF
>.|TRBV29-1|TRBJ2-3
CSVLPRDRGYWADTQYF
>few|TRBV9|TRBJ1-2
CASSVVGEGYTF
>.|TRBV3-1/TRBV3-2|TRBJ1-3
CASSQVTGYGNTIYF
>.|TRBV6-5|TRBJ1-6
CASSQSQGWSPLHF
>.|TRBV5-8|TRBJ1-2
CASSSLTAGIRGYTF
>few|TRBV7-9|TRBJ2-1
CASNLLTGTSGKNEQFF
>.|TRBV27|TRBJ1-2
CASSLTGNYGYTF
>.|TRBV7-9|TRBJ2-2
CASSLEESYTGELFF
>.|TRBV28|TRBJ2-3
CASSTIAGGQPDTQYF
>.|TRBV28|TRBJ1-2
CASSPRQGGYTF
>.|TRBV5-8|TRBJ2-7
CASSSSRPGTDSYEQYF
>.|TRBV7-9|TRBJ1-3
CASSLATGSGNTIYF
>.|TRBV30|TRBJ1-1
CAWSLQGGTEAFF
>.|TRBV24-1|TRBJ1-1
CATSGRKNTEAFF
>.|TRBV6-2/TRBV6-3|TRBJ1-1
CASSSPGLNTEAFF
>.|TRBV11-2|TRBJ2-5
CASSPRGAGGRETQYF
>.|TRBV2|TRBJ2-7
CASIPAGGQSYEQYF
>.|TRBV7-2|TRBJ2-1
CASSFRGVYNEQFF
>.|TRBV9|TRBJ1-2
CASSVSPGQSIYGYTF
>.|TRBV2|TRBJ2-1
CASSGTEHYNEQFF